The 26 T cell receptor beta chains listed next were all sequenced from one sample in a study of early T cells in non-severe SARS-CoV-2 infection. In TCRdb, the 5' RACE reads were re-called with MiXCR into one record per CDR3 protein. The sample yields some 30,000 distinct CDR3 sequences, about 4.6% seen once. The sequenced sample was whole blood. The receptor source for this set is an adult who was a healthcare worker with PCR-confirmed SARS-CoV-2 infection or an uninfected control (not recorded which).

The CDR3 is CATSSYPETSYTF. CDR3 coding DNA: TGTGCCACCAGCAGTTACCCGGAGACGAGCTACACCTTC. J is TRBJ1-2 and V is TRBV15; D not certain. The CDR3 is made up of 13 amino acids. Germline CDR1 and CDR2: LNHNV and YYDKDF (reference sequence). The V end was cut by 3 bases, the J end by 9 bases, with 14 bases between.

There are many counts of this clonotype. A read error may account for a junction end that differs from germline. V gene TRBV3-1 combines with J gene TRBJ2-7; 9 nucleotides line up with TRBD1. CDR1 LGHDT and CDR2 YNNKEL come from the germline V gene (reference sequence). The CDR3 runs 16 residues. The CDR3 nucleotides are TGTGCCAGCAGCCAATATCACAGGGGGCCCTCCTTCGAGCAGTACTTC. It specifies CASSQYHRGPSFEQYF.

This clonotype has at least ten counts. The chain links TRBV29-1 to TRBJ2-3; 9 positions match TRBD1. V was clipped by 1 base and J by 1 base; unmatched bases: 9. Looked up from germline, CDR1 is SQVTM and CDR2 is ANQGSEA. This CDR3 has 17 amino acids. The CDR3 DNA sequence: TGCAGCGTTGAAGTTAGGGACAGGGTGGTTGGCACAGATACGCAGTATTTT. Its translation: CSVEVRDRVVGTDTQYF.

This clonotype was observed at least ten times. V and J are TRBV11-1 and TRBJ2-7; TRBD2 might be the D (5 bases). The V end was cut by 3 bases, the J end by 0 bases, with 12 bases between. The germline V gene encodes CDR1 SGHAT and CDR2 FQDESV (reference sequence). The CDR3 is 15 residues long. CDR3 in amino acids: CASSFISDSSYEQYF. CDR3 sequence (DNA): TGTGCCAGCAGCTTTATATCGGACTCCTCCTACGAGCAGTACTTC. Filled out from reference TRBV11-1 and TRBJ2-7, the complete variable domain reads EAEVAQSPRYKITEKSQAVAFWCDPISGHATLYWYRQILGQGPELLVQFQDESVVDDSQLPKDRFSAERLKGVDSTLKIQPAELGDSAMYLCASSFISDSSYEQYFGPGTRLTVT.

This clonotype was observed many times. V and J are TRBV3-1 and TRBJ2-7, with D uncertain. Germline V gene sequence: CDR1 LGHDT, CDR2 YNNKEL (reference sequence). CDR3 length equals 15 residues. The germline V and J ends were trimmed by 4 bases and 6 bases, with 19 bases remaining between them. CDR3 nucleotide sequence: TGTGCCAGCAGCCCGCCAGGTTCTCGGGCCCTCGAGCAGTACTTC. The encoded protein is CASSPPGSRALEQYF.

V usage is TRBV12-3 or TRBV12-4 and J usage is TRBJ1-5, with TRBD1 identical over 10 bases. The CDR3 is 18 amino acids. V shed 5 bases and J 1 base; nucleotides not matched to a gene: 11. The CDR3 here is CASSQKDRGLTSNQPQHF. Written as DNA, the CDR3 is TGTGCCAGCAGTCAAAAGGACAGGGGGTTAACGAGCAATCAGCCCCAGCATTTT.

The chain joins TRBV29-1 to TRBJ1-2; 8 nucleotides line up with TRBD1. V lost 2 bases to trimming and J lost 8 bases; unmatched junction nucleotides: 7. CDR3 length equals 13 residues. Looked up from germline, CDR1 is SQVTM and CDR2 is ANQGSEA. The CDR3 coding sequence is TGCAGCGTTGAACTACAGGGGGAAGGAGGCTACACCTTC. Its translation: CSVELQGEGGYTF.

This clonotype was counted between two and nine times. The CDR3 nucleotides read TGTGCCAGCAGTCTCCGGGACTCGCAATTGAACGAGCAGTACTTC. Protein product: CASSLRDSQLNEQYF. This chain joins TRBV27 and TRBJ2-7, with a tentative D call TRBD2 (6 bases). The CDR3 extends over 15 amino acids. The germline V gene encodes CDR1 MNHEY and CDR2 SMNVEV (reference sequence). The V gene lost 5 bases and the J gene lost 5 bases, with 19 bases spanning the gap.

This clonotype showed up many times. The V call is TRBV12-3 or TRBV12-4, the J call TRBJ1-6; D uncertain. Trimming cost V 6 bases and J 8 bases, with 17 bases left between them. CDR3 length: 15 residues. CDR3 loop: CASRRSDRPHSPLHF. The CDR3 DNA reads TGTGCCAGCAGACGATCGGACCGCCCGCATTCACCCCTCCACTTT.

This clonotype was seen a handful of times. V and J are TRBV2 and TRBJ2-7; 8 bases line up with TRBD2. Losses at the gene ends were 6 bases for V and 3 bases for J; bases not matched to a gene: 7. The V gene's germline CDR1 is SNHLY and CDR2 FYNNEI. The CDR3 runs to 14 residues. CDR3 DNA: TGTGCCAGCAGCCCCGGGGGGGGTGTCTACGAGCAGTACTTC. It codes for CASSPGGGVYEQYF. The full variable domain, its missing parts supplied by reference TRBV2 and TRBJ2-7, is EPEVTQTPSHQVTQMGQEVILRCVPISNHLYFYWYRQILGQKVEFLVSFYNNEISEKSEIFDDQFSVERPDGSNFTLKIRSTKLEDSAMYFCASSPGGGVYEQYFGPGTRLTVT.

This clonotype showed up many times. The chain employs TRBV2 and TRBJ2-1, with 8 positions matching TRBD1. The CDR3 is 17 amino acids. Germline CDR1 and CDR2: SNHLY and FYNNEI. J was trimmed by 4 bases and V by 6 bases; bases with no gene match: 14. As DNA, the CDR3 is TGTGCCAGCAGATTACGTGCAGGGGGCCAAGTTTACAATGAGCAGTTCTTC. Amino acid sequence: CASRLRAGGQVYNEQFF.

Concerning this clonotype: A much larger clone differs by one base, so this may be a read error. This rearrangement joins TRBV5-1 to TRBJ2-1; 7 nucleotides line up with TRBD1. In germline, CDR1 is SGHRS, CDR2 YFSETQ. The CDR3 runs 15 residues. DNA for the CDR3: TGCGCCACCAGCTACACCGGGACAGAATACAATGAGCAGTTCTTC. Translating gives CATSYTGTEYNEQFF. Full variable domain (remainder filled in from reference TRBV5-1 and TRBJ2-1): KAGVTQTPRYLIKTRGQQVTLSCSPISGHRSVSWYQQTPGQGLQFLFEYFSETQRNKGNFPGRFSGRQFSNSRSEMNVSTLELGDSALYLCATSYTGTEYNEQFFGPGTRLTVL.

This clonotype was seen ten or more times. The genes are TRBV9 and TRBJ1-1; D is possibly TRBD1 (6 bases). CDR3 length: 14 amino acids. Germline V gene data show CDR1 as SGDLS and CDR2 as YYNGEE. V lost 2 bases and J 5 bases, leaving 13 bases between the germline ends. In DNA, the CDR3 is TGTGCCAGCAGCGTTATAACAGGGACAACTGAAGCTTTCTTT. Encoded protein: CASSVITGTTEAFF.

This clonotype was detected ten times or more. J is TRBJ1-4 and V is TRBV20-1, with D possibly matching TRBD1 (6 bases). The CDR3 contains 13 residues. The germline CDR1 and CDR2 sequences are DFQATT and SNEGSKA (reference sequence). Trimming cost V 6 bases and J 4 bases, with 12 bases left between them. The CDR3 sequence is CSAGHRVNEKLFF. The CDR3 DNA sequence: TGCAGTGCCGGGCACAGGGTTAATGAAAAACTGTTTTTT.

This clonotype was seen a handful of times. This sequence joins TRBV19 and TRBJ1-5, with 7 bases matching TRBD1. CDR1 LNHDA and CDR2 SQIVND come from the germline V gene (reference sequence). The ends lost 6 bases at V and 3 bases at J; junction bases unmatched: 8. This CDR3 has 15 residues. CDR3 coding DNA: TGTGCCAGTAGAGCAGACAGGGCCGCCAATCAGCCCCAGCATTTT. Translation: CASRADRAANQPQHF. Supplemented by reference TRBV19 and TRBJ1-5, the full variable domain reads DGGITQSPKYLFRKEGQNVTLSCEQNLNHDAMYWYRQDPGQGLRLIYYSQIVNDFQKGDIAEGYSVSREKKESFPLTVTSAQKNPTAFYLCASRADRAANQPQHFGDGTRLSIL.

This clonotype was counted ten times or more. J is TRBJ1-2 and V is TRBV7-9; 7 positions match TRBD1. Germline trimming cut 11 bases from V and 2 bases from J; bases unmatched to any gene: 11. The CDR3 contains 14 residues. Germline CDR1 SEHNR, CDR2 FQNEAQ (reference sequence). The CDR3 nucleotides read TGTGCCGCCAGAAGACCGGGACAGAACTATGGCTACACCTTC. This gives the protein CAARRPGQNYGYTF.

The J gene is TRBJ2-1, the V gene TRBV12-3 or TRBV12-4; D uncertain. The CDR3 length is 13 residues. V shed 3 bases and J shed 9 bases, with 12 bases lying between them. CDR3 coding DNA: TGTGCCAGCAGTTTTGAACTCCTCGGTGAGCAGTTCTTC. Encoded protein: CASSFELLGEQFF.

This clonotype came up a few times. Here the CDR3 DNA reads TGTGCCAGTACGACTAGCGGGAGTTATGAGCAGTTCTTC. It encodes CASTTSGSYEQFF. This chain joins TRBV6-6 and TRBJ2-1; 12 bases line up with TRBD2. Looked up from germline, CDR1 is MNHNY and CDR2 is SVGAGI (reference sequence). The CDR3 consists of 13 residues. The ends lost 9 bases at V and 8 bases at J; junction bases unmatched: 5.

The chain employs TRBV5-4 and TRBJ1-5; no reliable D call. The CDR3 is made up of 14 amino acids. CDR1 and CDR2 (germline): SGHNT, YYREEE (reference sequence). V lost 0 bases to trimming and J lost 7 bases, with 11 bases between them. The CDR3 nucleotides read TGTGCCAGCAGCTTGGACTTAGGTGGCCAGCCCCAGCATTTT. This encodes CASSLDLGGQPQHF.

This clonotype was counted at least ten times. The CDR3 coding sequence is TGTGCCACCAGTGATCCGCCCGGGACTAGCGAACACAATGAGCAGTTCTTC. This translates into CATSDPPGTSEHNEQFF. The chain joins TRBV24-1 to TRBJ2-1; 10 bases agree with TRBD2. This CDR3 has 17 residues. Germline values: CDR1 KGHDR, CDR2 SFDVKD. With V trimmed by 3 bases and J by 5 bases, 9 bases remained unmatched.

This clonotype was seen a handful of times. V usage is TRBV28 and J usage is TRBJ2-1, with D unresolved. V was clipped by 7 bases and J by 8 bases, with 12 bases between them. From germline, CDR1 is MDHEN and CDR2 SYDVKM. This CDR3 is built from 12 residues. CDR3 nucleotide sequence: TGTGCCAGCACCGAAAATGCCGATGAGCAGTTCTTC. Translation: CASTENADEQFF.

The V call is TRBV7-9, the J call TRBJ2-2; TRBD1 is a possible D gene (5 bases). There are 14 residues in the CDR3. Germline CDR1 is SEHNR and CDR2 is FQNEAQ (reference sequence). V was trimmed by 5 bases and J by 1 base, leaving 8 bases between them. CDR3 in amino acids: CASSPTGNTGELFF. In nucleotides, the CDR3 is TGTGCCAGCAGCCCCACAGGGAACACCGGGGAGCTGTTTTTT.

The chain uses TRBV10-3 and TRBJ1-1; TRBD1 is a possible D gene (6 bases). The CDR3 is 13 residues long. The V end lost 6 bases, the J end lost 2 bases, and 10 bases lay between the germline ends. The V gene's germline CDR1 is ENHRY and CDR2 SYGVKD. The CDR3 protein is CAISRQENTEAFF. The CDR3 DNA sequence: TGTGCCATCAGCCGACAGGAAAACACTGAAGCTTTCTTT.

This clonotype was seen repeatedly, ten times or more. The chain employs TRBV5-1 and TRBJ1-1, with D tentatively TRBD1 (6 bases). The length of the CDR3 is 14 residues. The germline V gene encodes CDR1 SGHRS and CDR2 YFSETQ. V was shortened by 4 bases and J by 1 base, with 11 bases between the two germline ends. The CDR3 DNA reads TGCGCCAGCAGCGTACAGGGCAGGAACACTGAAGCTTTCTTT. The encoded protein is CASSVQGRNTEAFF.

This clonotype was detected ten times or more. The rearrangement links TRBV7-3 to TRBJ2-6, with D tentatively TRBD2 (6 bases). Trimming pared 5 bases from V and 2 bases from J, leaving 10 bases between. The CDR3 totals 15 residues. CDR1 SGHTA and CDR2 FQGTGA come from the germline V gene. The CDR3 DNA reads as TGTGCCAGCAGCCCGGGGGATCCTGGGGCCAACGTCCTGACTTTC. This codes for CASSPGDPGANVLTF.

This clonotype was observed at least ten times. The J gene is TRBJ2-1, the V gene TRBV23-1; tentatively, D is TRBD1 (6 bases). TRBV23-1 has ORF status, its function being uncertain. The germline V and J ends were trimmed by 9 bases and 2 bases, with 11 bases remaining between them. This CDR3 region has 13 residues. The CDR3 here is CARNRVPYNEQFF. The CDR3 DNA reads TGCGCCAGAAACAGGGTACCCTACAATGAGCAGTTCTTC.